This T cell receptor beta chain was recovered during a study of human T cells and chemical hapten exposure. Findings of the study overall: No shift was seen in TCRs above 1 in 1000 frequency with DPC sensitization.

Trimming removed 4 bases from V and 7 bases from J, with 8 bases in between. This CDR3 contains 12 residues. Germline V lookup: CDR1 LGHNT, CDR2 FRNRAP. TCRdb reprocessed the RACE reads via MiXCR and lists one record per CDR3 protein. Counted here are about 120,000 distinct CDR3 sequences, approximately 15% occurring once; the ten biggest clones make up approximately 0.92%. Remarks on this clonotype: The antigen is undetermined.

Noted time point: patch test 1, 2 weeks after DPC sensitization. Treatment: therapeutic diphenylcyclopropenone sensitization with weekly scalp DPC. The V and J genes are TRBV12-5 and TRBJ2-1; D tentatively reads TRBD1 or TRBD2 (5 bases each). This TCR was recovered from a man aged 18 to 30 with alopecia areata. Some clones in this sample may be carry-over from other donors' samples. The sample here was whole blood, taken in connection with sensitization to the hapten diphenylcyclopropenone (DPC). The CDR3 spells CASGSRGNEQFF. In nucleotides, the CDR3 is TGTGCTAGTGGTTCGAGGGGAAATGAGCAGTTCTTC.